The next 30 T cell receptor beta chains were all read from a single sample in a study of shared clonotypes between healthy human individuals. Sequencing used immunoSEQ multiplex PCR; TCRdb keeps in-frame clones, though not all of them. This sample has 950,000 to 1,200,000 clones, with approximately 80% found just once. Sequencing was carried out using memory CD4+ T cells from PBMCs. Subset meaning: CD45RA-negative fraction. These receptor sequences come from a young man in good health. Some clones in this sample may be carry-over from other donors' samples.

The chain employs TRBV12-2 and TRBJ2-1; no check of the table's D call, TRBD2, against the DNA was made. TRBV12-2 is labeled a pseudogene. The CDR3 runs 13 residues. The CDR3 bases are TGTGCAAGTCGCTTAGCGCACGAGAAACCGCAGTTCTTC. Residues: CASRLAHEKPQFF.

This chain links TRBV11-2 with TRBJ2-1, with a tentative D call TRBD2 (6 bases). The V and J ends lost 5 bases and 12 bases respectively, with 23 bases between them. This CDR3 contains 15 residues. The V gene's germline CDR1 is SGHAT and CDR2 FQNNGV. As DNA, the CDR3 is TGTGCCAGCAGCCCCAGTCCGGGAGCTAAGAAAGGGCAGTTCTTC. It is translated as CASSPSPGAKKGQFF.

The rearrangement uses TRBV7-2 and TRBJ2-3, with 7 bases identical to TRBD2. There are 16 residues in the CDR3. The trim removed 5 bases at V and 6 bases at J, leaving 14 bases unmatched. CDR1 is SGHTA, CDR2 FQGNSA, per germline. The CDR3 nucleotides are TGTGCCAGCAGCCTCCTCGGGGCGGGAGTTCCTGATACGCAGTATTTT. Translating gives CASSLLGAGVPDTQYF.

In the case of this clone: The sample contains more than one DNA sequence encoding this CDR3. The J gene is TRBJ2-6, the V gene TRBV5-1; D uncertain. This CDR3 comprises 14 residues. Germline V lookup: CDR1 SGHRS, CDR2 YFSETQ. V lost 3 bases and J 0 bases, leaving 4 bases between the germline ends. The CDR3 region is CASSSGSGANVLTF. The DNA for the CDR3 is TGCGCCAGCAGCTCGGGCTCTGGGGCCAACGTCCTGACTTTC.

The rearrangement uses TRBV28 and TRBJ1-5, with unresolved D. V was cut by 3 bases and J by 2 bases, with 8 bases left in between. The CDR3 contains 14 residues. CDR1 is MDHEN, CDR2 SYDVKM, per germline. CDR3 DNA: TGTGCCAGCAGTTTTTTGCTCGGCAATCAGCCCCAGCATTTT. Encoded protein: CASSFLLGNQPQHF.

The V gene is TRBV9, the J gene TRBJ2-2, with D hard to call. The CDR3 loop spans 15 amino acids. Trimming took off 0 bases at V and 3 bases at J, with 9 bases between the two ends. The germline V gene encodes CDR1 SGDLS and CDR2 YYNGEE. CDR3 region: CASSVDGRDTGELFF. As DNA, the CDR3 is TGTGCCAGCAGCGTAGACGGTCGGGACACCGGGGAGCTGTTTTTT.

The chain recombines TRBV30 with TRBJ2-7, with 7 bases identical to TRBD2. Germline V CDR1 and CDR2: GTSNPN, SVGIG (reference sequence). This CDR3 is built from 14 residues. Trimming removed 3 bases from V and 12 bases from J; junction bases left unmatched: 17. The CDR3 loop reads CAWRVAGHATHLYF. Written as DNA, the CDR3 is TGTGCCTGGAGGGTAGCGGGCCATGCTACCCACTTGTACTTC.

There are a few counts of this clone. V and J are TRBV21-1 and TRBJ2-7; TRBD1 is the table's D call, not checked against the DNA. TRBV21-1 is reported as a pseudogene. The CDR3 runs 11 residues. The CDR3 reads CASGDTYEQYF. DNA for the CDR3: TGTGCCAGCGGGGACACCTACGAGCAGTACTTC.

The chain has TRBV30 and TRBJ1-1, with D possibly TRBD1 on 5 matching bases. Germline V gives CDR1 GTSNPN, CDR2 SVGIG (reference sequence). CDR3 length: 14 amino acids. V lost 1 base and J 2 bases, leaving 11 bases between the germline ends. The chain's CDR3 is CAWSEDSFNTEAFF. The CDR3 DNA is TGTGCCTGGAGTGAAGACAGCTTTAACACTGAAGCTTTCTTT.

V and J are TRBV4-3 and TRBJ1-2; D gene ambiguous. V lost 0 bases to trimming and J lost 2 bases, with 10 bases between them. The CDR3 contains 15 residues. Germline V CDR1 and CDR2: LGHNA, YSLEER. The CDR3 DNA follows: TGCGCCAGCAGCCAAGACCTCGCACGCAACTATGGCTACACCTTC. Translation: CASSQDLARNYGYTF.

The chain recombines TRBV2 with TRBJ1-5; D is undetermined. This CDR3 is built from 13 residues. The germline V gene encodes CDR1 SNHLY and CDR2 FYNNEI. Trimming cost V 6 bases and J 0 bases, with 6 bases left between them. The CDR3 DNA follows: TGTGCCAGCAGGGTATATAGCAATCAGCCCCAGCATTTT. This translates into CASRVYSNQPQHF.

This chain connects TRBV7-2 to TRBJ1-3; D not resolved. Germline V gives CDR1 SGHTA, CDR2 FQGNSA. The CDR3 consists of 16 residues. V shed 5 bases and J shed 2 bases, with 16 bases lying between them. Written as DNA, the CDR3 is TGTGCCAGCAGCAGCTTTGCCGTAGAGGCTGGAAACACCATATATTTT. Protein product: CASSSFAVEAGNTIYF.

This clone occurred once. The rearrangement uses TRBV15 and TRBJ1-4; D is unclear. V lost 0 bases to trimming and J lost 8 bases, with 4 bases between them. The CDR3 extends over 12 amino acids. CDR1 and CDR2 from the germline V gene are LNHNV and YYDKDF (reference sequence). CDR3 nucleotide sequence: TGTGCCACCAGCAGAGACGGAGAAAAACTGTTTTTT. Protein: CATSRDGEKLFF.

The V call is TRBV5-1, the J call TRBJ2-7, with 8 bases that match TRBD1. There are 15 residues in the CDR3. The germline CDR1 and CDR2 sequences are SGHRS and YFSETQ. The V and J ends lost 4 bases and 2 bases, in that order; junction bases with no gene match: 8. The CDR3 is CASSLTGQETYEQYF. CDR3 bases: TGCGCCAGCAGCCTGACGGGACAGGAAACCTACGAGCAGTACTTC. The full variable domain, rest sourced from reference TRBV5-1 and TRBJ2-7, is KAGVTQTPRYLIKTRGQQVTLSCSPISGHRSVSWYQQTPGQGLQFLFEYFSETQRNKGNFPGRFSGRQFSNSRSEMNVSTLELGDSALYLCASSLTGQETYEQYFGPGTRLTVT.

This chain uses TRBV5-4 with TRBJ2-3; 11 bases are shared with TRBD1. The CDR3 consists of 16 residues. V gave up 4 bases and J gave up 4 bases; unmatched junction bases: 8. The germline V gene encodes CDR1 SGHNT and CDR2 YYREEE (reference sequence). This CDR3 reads CASSNPGQGEADTQYF. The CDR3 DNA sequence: TGTGCCAGCAGCAACCCGGGACAGGGGGAAGCAGATACGCAGTATTTT.

The CDR3 sequence: CASSHLSVGGRDTDTQYF. The CDR3 region has the DNA TGCGCCAGCAGCCACCTATCGGTTGGCGGGAGGGACACAGATACGCAGTATTTT. The chain carries TRBV4-1 and TRBJ2-3; 9 positions agree with TRBD2. Germline CDR1 is MGHRA and CDR2 is YSYEKL. V shed 3 bases, J shed 2 bases, and the junction held 12 bases outside the gene matches. This CDR3 has 18 amino acids.

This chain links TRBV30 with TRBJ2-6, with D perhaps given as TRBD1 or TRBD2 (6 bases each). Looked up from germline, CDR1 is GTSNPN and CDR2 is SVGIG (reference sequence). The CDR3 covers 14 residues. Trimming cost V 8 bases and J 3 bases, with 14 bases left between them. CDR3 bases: TGTGCCATCGGGGGCGCGGGTGGGGCCAACGTCCTGACTTTC. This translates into CAIGGAGGANVLTF.

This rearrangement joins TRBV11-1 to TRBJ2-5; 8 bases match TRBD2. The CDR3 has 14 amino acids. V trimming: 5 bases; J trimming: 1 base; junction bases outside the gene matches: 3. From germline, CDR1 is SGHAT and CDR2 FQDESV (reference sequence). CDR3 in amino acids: CASSMTSAQETQYF. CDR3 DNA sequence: TGTGCCAGCAGCATGACTAGCGCCCAAGAGACCCAGTACTTC.

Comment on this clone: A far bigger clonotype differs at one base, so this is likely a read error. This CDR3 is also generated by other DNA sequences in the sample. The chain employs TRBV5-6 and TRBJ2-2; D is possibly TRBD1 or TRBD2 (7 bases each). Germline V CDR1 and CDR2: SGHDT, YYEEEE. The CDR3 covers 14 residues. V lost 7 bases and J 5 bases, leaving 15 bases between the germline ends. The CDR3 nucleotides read TGTGCCAGCTCGCGACAGGGAGGGACCGGGGAGCTGTTTTTT. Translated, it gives CASSRQGGTGELFF.

CDR3 nucleotide sequence: TGTGCCAGCAGCTTGACGCAAGAGACCCAGTACTTC. Its protein product is CASSLTQETQYF. This chain uses TRBV6-1 with TRBJ2-5, with D unclear. Germline lookup yields CDR1 MNHNS and CDR2 SASEGT. V lost 6 bases and J 2 bases, leaving 7 bases between the germline ends. CDR3 length: 12 residues.

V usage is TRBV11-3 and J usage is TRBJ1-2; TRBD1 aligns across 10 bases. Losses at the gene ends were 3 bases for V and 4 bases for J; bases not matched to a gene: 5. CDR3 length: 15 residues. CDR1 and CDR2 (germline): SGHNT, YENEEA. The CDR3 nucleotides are TGTGCCAGCAGCTTTCGAGACAGGGGGCTCTATGGCTACACCTTC. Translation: CASSFRDRGLYGYTF.

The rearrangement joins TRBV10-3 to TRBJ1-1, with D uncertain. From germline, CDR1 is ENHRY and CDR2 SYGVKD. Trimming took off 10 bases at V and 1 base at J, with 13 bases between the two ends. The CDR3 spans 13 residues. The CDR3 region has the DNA TGTGCCACCCAAAATCTAAAGAACACTGAAGCTTTCTTT. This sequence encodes CATQNLKNTEAFF.

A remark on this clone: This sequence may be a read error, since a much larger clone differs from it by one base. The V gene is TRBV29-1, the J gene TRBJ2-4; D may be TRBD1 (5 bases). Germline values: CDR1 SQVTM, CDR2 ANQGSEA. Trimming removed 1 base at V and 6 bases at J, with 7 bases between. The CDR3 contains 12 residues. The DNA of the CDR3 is TGCAGCGTTGAAGGGGGCAGAAACATTCAGTACTTC. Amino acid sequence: CSVEGGRNIQYF.

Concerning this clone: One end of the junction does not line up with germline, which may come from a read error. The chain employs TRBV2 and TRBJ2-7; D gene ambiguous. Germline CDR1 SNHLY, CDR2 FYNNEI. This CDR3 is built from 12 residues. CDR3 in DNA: TGTGCCAGCTGTGAGCAGTCCTACGAGCAGTACTTC. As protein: CASCEQSYEQYF.

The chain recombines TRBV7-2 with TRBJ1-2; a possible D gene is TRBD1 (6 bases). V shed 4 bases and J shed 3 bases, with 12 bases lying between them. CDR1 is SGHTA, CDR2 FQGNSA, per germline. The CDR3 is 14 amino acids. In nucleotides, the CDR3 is TGTGCCAGCAGCTCAGGGGCGGGGTACTATGGCTACACCTTC. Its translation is CASSSGAGYYGYTF.

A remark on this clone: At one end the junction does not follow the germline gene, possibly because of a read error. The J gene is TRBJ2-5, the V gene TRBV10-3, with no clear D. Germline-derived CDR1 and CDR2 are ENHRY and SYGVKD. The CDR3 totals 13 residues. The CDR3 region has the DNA TGTGCCATCAGGACGGACCCAAGAGAGGCCCAGTACTTC. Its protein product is CAIRTDPREAQYF.

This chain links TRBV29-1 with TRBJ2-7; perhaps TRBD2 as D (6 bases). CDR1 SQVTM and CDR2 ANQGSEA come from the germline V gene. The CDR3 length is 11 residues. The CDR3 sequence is CTGGDPYEQYF. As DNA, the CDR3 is TGCACCGGAGGGGACCCCTACGAGCAGTACTTC.

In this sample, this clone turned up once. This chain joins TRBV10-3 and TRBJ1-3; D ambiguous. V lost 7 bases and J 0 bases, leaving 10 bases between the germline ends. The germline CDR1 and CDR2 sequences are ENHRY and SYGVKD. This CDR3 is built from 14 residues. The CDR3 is CAITRAHSGNTIYF. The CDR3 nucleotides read TGTGCCATCACGAGGGCACACTCTGGAAACACCATATATTTT.

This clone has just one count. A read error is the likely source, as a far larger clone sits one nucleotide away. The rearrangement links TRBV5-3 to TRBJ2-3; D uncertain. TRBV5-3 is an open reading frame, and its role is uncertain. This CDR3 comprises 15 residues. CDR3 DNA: TGTGCCAGCAGCTTGAAGGTGACGGGTGCAGATACGCAGTATTTT. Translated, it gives CASSLKVTGADTQYF.

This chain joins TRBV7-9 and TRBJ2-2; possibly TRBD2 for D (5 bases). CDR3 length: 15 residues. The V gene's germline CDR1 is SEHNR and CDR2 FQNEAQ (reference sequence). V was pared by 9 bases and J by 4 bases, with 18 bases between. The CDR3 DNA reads TGTGCCAGTAGCACGGTAATCGGAGGCACCGGGGAGCTGTTTTTT. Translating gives CASSTVIGGTGELFF.